The text below deals with one T cell receptor (beta chain). This record belongs to a study of blood T cell repertoires in COVID-19. Study summary: Samples came from the United States, Italy and Spain, spanning acute and convalescent COVID-19. The analysed material was cDNA or gDNA that came from T cells, B-cell-depleted T cells, or PBMCs.

Original handling: Reference gene primer amplification yielded estimated nucleated cell counts. Using immunoSEQ multiplex PCR, the repertoire was profiled, and TCRdb retains in-frame clones only, with some absent. Clonal size and the V and J genes are those of that table, whereas D and trimming came from the DNA. Among under 200,000 clones listed, about four fifths were seen once. The receptor was derived from a human donor with acute or convalescent COVID-19. The donor label of this sample is uncertain. The sample comprised peripheral blood.

For the CDR3, the DNA is TGTGCCACCAGCAGAGATCTTGCGTACAATGAGCAGTTCTTC. Translated, it gives CATSRDLAYNEQFF. The V and J genes are TRBV15 and TRBJ2-1; D not certain. Trimming left V 0 bases short and J 4 bases short, with 7 bases between. Germline V gene data show CDR1 as LNHNV and CDR2 as YYDKDF (reference sequence). The CDR3 sequence is 14 residues long.